This T cell receptor (beta chain) was retrieved from a study of T cell changes during pregnancy in multiple sclerosis. Looked up from germline, CDR1 is MNHEY and CDR2 is SMNVEV (reference sequence). This CDR3 has 13 residues. J gave up 9 bases and V 4 bases, and 7 bases lay outside the gene matches. TCRdb's table, derived via immunoSEQ multiplex PCR, lists solely in-frame clones and lacks some. The table lists fewer than 60,000 clones, roughly nine tenths of them singletons. The table lists this clone with a count of one. The chain combines TRBV27 with TRBJ1-1; 8 bases line up with TRBD1. The sequencing used CD4+ T cells from peripheral blood mononuclear cells, collected after pregnancy. This clonotype was obtained from a female donor with multiple sclerosis, enrolled in a pregnancy study. The CDR3 is CASSSNRGSKAFF. CDR3 in DNA: TGTGCCAGCAGTTCGAACAGGGGGTCTAAAGCTTTCTTT.